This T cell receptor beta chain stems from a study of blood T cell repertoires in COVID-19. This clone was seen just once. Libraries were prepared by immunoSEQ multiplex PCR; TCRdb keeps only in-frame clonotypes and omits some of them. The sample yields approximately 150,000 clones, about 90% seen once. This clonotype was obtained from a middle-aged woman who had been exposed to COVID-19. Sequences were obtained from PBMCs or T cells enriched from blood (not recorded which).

The CDR3 reads CASSEALGTGAGYTF. In DNA form, the CDR3 reads TGTGCCAGCAGTGAGGCACTTGGGACAGGGGCTGGCTACACCTTC. This chain links TRBV2 with TRBJ1-2; 10 nucleotides agree with TRBD1. V lost 3 bases and J lost 7; bases outside the gene matches: 8. Germline loops: CDR1 SNHLY, CDR2 FYNNEI. The CDR3 sequence is 15 residues long.